A single sample gave rise to the 18 T cell receptor beta chains below, sequenced in a study of OX40 agonist ivuxolimab in advanced cancers. Clones were sequenced by immunoSEQ multiplex PCR, and TCRdb holds only the in-frame ones, with some missing. The sample has 90,000 to 100,000 clones, approximately 91% seen once. This sample comprised CD4+ or CD8+ T cells sorted from blood, obtained in a trial of the OX40 agonist ivuxolimab. These TCRs come from an adult with an advanced solid tumor such as melanoma, head and neck, liver or kidney cancer.

This chain connects TRBV13 to TRBJ2-3; 15 bases map to TRBD2. CDR1 PRHDT and CDR2 FYEKMQ come from the germline V gene (reference sequence). Germline trimming cut 4 bases from V and 1 base from J; bases unmatched to any gene: 6. The length of the CDR3 is 18 residues. DNA of the CDR3: TGTGCCAGCAGCTCAAGGACTAGCGGGAGGGTTGGCACAGATACGCAGTATTTT. Translating it yields CASSSRTSGRVGTDTQYF. The full variable domain, in which reference TRBV13 and TRBJ2-3 provide the parts outside the CDR3, is AAGVIQSPRHLIKEKRETATLKCYPIPRHDTVYWYQQGPGQDPQFLISFYEKMQSDKGSIPDRFSAQQFSDYHSELNMSSLELGDSALYFCASSSRTSGRVGTDTQYFGPGTRLTVL.

V usage is TRBV28 and J usage is TRBJ1-5; the D is unclear. Germline CDR1 MDHEN, CDR2 SYDVKM. V shed 5 bases and J shed 5 bases, with 16 bases lying between them. The CDR3 spans 15 residues. The chain's CDR3 is CASSPLARPDQPQHF. In DNA, the CDR3 is TGTGCCAGCAGTCCTCTAGCGCGGCCTGATCAGCCCCAGCATTTT.

The chain employs TRBV29-1 and TRBJ2-2; 11 bases line up with TRBD2. Per germline, CDR1 SQVTM and CDR2 ANQGSEA. The CDR3 is 15 residues long. Trimming cost V 4 bases and J 5 bases; bases outside gene matches: 6. The CDR3 sequence is CSVVTSGSRTGELFF. CDR3 DNA sequence: TGCAGCGTTGTTACTAGCGGGAGTAGAACCGGGGAGCTGTTTTTT.

This chain uses TRBV30 with TRBJ2-2; 12 bases map to TRBD2. The CDR3 covers 15 residues. The ends lost 7 bases at V and 8 bases at J; junction bases unmatched: 11. Looked up from germline, CDR1 is GTSNPN and CDR2 is SVGIG (reference sequence). In DNA form, the CDR3 reads TGTGCCTTCCAAGGCGCTAGCGGGAGGGGGGGGGAGCTGTTTTTT. Translating it yields CAFQGASGRGGELFF.

This chain connects TRBV5-1 to TRBJ1-6; the D gene is possibly TRBD1 (5 bases). The germline CDR1 and CDR2 sequences are SGHRS and YFSETQ. Trimming pared 0 bases from V and 3 bases from J, leaving 13 bases between. The CDR3 length is 17 residues. CDR3 sequence reads: CASSLESRGNYNSPLHF. The CDR3 region has the DNA TGCGCCAGCAGCTTGGAGTCCCGGGGGAACTATAATTCACCCCTCCACTTT.

The chain employs TRBV6-1 and TRBJ2-1; D uncertain. Trimming left V 3 bases short and J 8 bases short, with 5 bases between. CDR1 is MNHNS and CDR2 is SASEGT in the germline V gene. This CDR3 has 11 residues. CDR3 coding DNA: TGTGCCAGCAGTGAGGGCTATGAGCAGTTCTTC. Amino acid sequence: CASSEGYEQFF.

This sequence joins TRBV9 and TRBJ2-7; no clear D gene. Germline V gene data show CDR1 as SGDLS and CDR2 as YYNGEE. The CDR3 contains 14 residues. The V gene lost 0 bases and the J gene lost 5 bases, with 12 bases spanning the gap. The CDR3 nucleotides read TGTGCCAGCAGCGTAGAGCAGGAATTTAACGAGCAGTACGTC. Protein sequence: CASSVEQEFNEQYV.

The chain is built from TRBV5-6 and TRBJ2-1; D is perhaps TRBD1 or TRBD2 (6 bases each). CDR1 SGHDT and CDR2 YYEEEE come from the germline V gene. V dropped 0 bases and J dropped 9 bases, with 19 bases sitting between them. CDR3 length equals 16 residues. The CDR3 coding sequence is TGTGCCAGCAGCTTGGCCGGGGGCCGCTTTTACGGTGAGCAGTTCTTC. Its protein is CASSLAGGRFYGEQFF.

The gene calls are TRBV6-1 and TRBJ1-4; 7 bases match TRBD1. Looked up from germline, CDR1 is MNHNS and CDR2 is SASEGT. Trimming removed 6 bases from V and 2 bases from J; junction bases left unmatched: 3. The length of the CDR3 is 14 residues. The CDR3, as DNA: TGTGCCAGCAGGACAGGGTTGACTAATGAAAAACTGTTTTTT. Translation gives CASRTGLTNEKLFF.

This sequence joins TRBV10-3 and TRBJ2-2; possibly TRBD2 for D (5 bases). The CDR3 covers 16 residues. Germline V gene lookup returns CDR1 ENHRY and CDR2 SYGVKD. The germline V and J ends were trimmed by 7 bases and 1 base, with 16 bases remaining between them. CDR3 in DNA: TGTGCCATCACTGGACTGCCTAGCAGGAACACCGGGGAGCTGTTTTTT. Translating it yields CAITGLPSRNTGELFF.

This chain links TRBV6-6 with TRBJ1-1; TRBD1 aligns across 9 bases. The germline V gene encodes CDR1 MNHNY and CDR2 SVGAGI (reference sequence). V lost 4 bases, J lost 6 bases, and 6 bases stayed unmatched. The CDR3 runs 14 residues. CDR3 DNA: TGTGCCAGCAGTTCGGACAGGGGATTAGCTGAAGCTTTCTTT. Encoded protein: CASSSDRGLAEAFF.

V usage is TRBV21-1 and J usage is TRBJ2-7. TRBV21-1 counts as a pseudogene. The CDR3 sequence is 12 residues long. The CDR3 loop is CASSLLHAEQYV. The CDR3 coding sequence is TGTGCCAGCAGCCTACTCCATGCCGAGCAGTACGTC.

The chain couples TRBV6-5 to TRBJ1-6; the D is unclear. Looked up from germline, CDR1 is MNHEY and CDR2 is SVGAGI. Trimming cost V 1 base and J 7 bases, with 11 bases left between them. The CDR3 sequence is 15 residues long. This CDR3 reads CASSYYTPGNSPLHF. In nucleotides, the CDR3 is TGTGCCAGCAGTTACTACACCCCGGGGAATTCACCCCTCCACTTT.

The chain combines TRBV7-3 with TRBJ2-6; no clear D. CDR1 is SGHTA and CDR2 is FQGTGA in the germline V gene. V lost 1 base, J lost 1 base, and 8 bases lay in between. The CDR3 spans 16 residues. The CDR3 nucleotides are TGTGCCAGCAGCTTAAAAGCTTGGTCTGGGGCCAACGTCCTGACTTTC. It codes for CASSLKAWSGANVLTF.

The V gene is TRBV30, the J gene TRBJ2-1; the D is unclear. The V and J ends lost 3 bases and 0 bases respectively, with 9 bases between them. Germline CDR1 and CDR2: GTSNPN and SVGIG (reference sequence). This CDR3 is built from 14 residues. The CDR3 protein is CAWRGMSSYNEQFF. CDR3 DNA: TGTGCCTGGAGAGGGATGAGCTCCTACAATGAGCAGTTCTTC. The full variable domain, its missing parts supplied by reference TRBV30 and TRBJ2-1, is SQTIHQWPATLVQPVGSPLSLECTVEGTSNPNLYWYRQAAGRGLQLLFYSVGIGQISSEVPQNLSASRPQDRQFILSSKKLLLSDSGFYLCAWRGMSSYNEQFFGPGTRLTVL.

Details on this clone: Relative to the germline gene, one junction end is altered; a read error may explain this. The V and J genes are TRBV30 and TRBJ1-2, with D uncertain. This CDR3 spans 11 amino acids. The germline CDR1 and CDR2 sequences are GTSNPN and SVGIG (reference sequence). CDR3 sequence (DNA): TGTGCCTGGAATAACTCCTACAACTACTACTTC. Its protein is CAWNNSYNYYF.

The chain combines TRBV7-3 with TRBJ2-2; 11 nucleotides agree with TRBD2. Germline V CDR1 and CDR2: SGHTA, FQGTGA. J gave up 3 bases and V 2 bases, and 5 bases lay outside the gene matches. The CDR3 has 17 residues. The CDR3 protein is CASSLGLAGGYTGELFF. CDR3 in DNA: TGTGCCAGCAGCTTAGGGCTAGCGGGAGGATACACCGGGGAGCTGTTTTTT. Drawing the rest from reference TRBV7-3 and TRBJ2-2, the complete variable domain is GAGVSQTPSNKVTEKGKYVELRCDPISGHTALYWYRQSLGQGPEFLIYFQGTGAADDSGLPNDRFFAVRPEGSVSTLKIQRTERGDSAVYLCASSLGLAGGYTGELFFGEGSRLTVL.

The J gene is TRBJ1-5, the V gene TRBV28, with D possibly TRBD1 on 5 matching bases. This CDR3 contains 14 residues. Per germline, CDR1 MDHEN and CDR2 SYDVKM. V was clipped by 6 bases and J by 2 bases, with 11 bases between them. The CDR3 reads CASRPGGGNQPQHF. CDR3 coding DNA: TGTGCCAGCAGACCGGGAGGGGGCAATCAGCCCCAGCATTTT.